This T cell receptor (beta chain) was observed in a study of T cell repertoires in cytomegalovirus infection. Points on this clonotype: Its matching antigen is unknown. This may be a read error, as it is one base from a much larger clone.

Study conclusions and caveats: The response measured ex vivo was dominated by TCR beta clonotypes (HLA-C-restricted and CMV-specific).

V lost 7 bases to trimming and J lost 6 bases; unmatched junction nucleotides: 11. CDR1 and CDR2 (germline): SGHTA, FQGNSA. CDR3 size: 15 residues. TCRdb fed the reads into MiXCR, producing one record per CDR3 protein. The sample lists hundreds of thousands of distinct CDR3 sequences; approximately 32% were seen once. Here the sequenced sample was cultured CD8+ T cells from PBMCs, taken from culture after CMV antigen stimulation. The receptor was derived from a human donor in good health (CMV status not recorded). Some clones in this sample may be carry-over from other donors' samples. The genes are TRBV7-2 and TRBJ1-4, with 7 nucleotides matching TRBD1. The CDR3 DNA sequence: TGTGCCAGCAACTTTACAGGGGAGGGGTATGAAAAACTGTTTTTT. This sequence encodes CASNFTGEGYEKLFF.